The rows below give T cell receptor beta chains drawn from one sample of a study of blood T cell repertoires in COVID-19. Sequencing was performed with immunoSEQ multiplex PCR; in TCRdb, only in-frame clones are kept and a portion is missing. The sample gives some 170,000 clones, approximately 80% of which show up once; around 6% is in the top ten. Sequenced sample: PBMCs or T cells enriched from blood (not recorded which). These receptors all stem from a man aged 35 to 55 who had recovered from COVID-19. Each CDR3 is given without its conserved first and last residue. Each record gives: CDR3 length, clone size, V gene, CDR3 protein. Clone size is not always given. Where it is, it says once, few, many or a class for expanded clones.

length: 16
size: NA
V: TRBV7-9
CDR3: ASSLTGGGAFSSYEQY

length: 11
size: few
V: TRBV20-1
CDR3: SASRDSGQPQH

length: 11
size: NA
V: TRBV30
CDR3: AGESGGLNIQY

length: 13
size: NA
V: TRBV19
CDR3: ASSTSGDPNEKLF

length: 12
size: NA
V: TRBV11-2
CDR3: ASSLTVLNTEAF

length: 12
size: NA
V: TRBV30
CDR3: AWSVSVSGNTIY

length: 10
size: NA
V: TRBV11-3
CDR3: ASSLREETQY

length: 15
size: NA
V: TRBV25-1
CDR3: ASSDRTSGGAGETQY

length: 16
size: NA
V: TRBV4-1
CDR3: ASSASGTSGGAKNIQY

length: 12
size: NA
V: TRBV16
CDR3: ASSQGQGNQPQH

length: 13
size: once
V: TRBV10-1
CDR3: ASSESADEDQPQH

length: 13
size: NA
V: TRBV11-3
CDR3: ASSSGGPVAGELF

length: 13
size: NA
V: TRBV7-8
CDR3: ASSPERGGKETQY

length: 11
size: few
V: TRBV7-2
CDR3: ASSLGEDQPQH

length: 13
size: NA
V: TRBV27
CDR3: ASSSLPGQGYGYT

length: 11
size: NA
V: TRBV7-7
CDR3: ASSPNPGETQY

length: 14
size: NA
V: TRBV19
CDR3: ASRGQGPAWAYGYT

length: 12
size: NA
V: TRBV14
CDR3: ASSVRDINYGYT

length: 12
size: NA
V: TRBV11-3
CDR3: ASSLEAGYNEQF

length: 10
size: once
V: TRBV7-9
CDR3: ASSLVIGELF

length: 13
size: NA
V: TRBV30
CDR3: AWSDRGLGTDTQY

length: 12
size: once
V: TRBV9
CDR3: ASSVGGSGTEAF

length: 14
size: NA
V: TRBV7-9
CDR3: ASSPTSSSLYNEQF

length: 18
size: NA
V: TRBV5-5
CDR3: ASSLVGTGMSNPSGQPQH

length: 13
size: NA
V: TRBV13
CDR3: ASSFSTGDTYGYT

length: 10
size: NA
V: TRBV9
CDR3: ASRVGVNGYT

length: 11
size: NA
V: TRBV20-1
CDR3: SASVQGRVEAF

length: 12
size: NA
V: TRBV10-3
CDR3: AISRDGRGTEAF

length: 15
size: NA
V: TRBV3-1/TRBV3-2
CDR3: ASSQYGGSMAAGELF

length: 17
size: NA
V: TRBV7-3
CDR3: ASSRTGQGAIRSYNEQF

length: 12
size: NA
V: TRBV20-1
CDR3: SVSSGASTDTQY

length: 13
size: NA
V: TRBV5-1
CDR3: ASSLMTGGQDTQY

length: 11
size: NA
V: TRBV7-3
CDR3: ASSGAIGDGYT

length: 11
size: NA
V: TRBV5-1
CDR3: ASTSSGGDTQY

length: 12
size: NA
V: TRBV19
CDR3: ASSMGQSGYGYT

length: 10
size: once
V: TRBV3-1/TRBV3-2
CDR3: ASSLLGDEQY

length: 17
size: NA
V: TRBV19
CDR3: ASSSSEGFGGGPYNEQF

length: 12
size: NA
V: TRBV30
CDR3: AWSSQGRNSPLH

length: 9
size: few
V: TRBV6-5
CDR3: ATRQSYGYT

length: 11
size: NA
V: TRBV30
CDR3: AWVDSRNYGYT

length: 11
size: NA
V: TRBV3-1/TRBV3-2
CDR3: ASSQGTINIQY

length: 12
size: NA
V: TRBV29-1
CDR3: SGRLAGGPGTQY

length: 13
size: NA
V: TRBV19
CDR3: ASSIMARGSDTQY

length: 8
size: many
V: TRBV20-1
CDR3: SATNYEQY

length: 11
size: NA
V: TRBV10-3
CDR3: AIRDTGEGGYT

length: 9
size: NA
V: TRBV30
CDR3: AWSGENEQF

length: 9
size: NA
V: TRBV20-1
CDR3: RTQGSTEAF

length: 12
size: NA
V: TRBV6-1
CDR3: ASSEAFITDTQY

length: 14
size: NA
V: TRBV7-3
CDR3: ASSLTGRGTYNEQF

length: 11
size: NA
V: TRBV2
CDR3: ASSGQVQETQY

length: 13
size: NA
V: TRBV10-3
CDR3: AISNVQGSNEKLF

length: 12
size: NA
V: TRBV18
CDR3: ASSPRTYQETQY

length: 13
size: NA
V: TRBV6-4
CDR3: ASSDSTGNNSPLH

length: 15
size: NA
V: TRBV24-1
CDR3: ATSDAGSRGRRYGYT

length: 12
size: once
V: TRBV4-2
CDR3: ASSQGPRGETQY

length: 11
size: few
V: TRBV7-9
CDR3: ASSLREHGELF

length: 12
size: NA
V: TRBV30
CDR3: AWKSAGGPSEQY

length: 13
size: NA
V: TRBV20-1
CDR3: SASPMTSVSYEQY